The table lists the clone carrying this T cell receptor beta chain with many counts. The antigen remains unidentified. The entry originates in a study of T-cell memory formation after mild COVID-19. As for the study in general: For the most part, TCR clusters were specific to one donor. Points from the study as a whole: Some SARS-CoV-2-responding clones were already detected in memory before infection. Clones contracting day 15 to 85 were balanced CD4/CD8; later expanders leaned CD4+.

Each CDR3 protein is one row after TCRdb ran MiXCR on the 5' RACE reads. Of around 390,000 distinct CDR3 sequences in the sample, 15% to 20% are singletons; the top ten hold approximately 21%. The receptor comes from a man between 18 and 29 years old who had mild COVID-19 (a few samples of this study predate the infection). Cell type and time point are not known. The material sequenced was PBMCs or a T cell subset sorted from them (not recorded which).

CDR3 nucleotide sequence: TGTGCCAGCAGCTTTTGGGCGATCCAAGAGACCCAGTACTTC. Protein sequence: CASSFWAIQETQYF. V usage is TRBV7-9 and J usage is TRBJ2-5, with D unresolved. Deletions cut 3 bases from V and 1 base from J, with 9 bases between. Germline V CDR1 and CDR2: SEHNR, FQNEAQ (reference sequence). CDR3 length: 14 residues.